This section outlines one T cell receptor beta chain sequence together with its context. Its antigen is as yet unknown. This sample was taken from a study of cytomegalovirus exposure and HLA in healthy donors. Study results and caveats: Sequence variants that were highly shared formed a cluster that was likely a sequencing artifact. Later analysis suggested most CMV-associated TCR beta chains were HLA-restricted. An analysis done earlier found most TCR beta V segments productive about 90% or about 30% of the time.

PCR amplification relied on 60 Vbeta primers (plus 13 Jbeta primers). Assay: immunoSEQ multiplex PCR; the TCRdb copy retains only in-frame clones and omits some. The profile shows some 150,000 clones, 55% to 80% of them singletons. V gave up 4 bases and J gave up 4 bases; unmatched junction bases: 4. Germline V gene sequence: CDR1 SGHAT, CDR2 FQNNGV. This CDR3 is 14 amino acids long. Sequenced sample: PBMCs. This TCR was recovered from a woman aged 55-69 years in good health and CMV-seropositive. The chain combines TRBV11-2 with TRBJ1-3, with 7 bases aligning to TRBD1. Here the CDR3 reads CASSWDRQGNTIYF. The CDR3 coding sequence is TGTGCCAGCAGCTGGGACAGACAGGGAAACACCATATATTTT.